The 5 T cell receptor beta chains below come from one sample, sequenced in a study of glioma-infiltrating T cells. TCR alpha and beta CDR3 regions were amplified from RNA using iRepertoire nested multiplex PCR. In TCRdb, the multiplex PCR reads were re-called with MiXCR into one record per CDR3 protein. The table includes roughly 200,000 distinct CDR3 sequences, over 25% detected once. The sample taken for sequencing was glioma tissue, nonneoplastic brain tissue, or PBMCs (not recorded which). The origin of the receptors is a human donor with low-grade glioma or glioblastoma, undergoing nonglioma brain surgery, or in good health (not recorded which).

The rearrangement uses TRBV7-9 and TRBJ1-1, with D perhaps TRBD1 (5 bases). Germline V CDR1 and CDR2: SEHNR, FQNEAQ (reference sequence). CDR3 length: 13 amino acids. Trimming removed 3 bases at V and 5 bases at J, with 10 bases between. DNA for the CDR3: TGTGCCAGCAGCTTCCCGGGACCAACTGAAGCTTTCTTT. Translation: CASSFPGPTEAFF.

This clonotype was picked up many times. V usage is TRBV3-1 and J usage is TRBJ2-1; 9 bases fit TRBD2. Unmatched junction bases numbered 4, after V lost 4 bases and J lost 6 bases. The germline CDR1 and CDR2 sequences are LGHDT and YNNKEL (reference sequence). The CDR3 is 14 residues long. CDR3 bases: TGTGCCAGCAGCCCGGGACTAGCCCCCAATGAGCAGTTCTTC. Translating gives CASSPGLAPNEQFF.

The V gene is TRBV7-7, the J gene TRBJ2-1, with 7 bases fitting TRBD2. The germline V gene encodes CDR1 SSHAT and CDR2 FNYEAQ (reference sequence). The J segment lost 13 bases and the V segment lost 3 bases, leaving 15 bases of the junction unmatched. CDR3 length: 15 amino acids. The CDR3 DNA reads TGTGCCAGCAGCTTTATAAAGGGAGGGAGAGAGACCCAGTTCTTC. Encoded protein: CASSFIKGGRETQFF.

The table lists this clonotype with many counts. This rearrangement joins TRBV28 to TRBJ2-5; 7 nucleotides align to TRBD2. Germline V gives CDR1 MDHEN, CDR2 SYDVKM. This CDR3 has 14 amino acids. CDR3 coding DNA: TGTGCTGCGGGAGCGATGTATAAAGGAGAGACCCAGTACTTC. This encodes CAAGAMYKGETQYF.

This clonotype was found many times. This chain's CDR3 is CSASLVAANIQYF. The CDR3 DNA sequence: TGCAGTGCTAGCTTGGTGGCCGCAAACATTCAGTACTTC. This chain joins TRBV20-1 and TRBJ2-4; D not certain. Trimming took off 3 bases at V and 6 bases at J, with 12 bases between the two ends. Germline CDR1 and CDR2: DFQATT and SNEGSKA (reference sequence). The CDR3 is made up of 13 amino acids.